This T cell receptor beta chain was recovered during a study of CD8 T cells in ankylosing spondylitis. Germline assignment: CDR1 SGHAT and CDR2 FQNNGV. Trimming removed 5 bases from V and 4 bases from J; junction bases left unmatched: 16. The CDR3 length is 20 residues. This clonotype was detected only a few times. Its cognate antigen is unknown. Study results and limitations: Reports of some motif variants in reactive arthritis synovial fluid and blood predate this one. Reportedly, disease-linked clones are significantly enriched in ankylosing spondylitis patients' matched synovial fluid.

For TCR beta, libraries came from quantitative 5'-RACE with molecular barcodes. One entry per CDR3 protein, called by TCRdb with MiXCR from the 5' RACE reads. Here the sample spans under 300,000 distinct CDR3 sequences, 9.5% to 12% being singletons. This clonotype was obtained from a male donor with ankylosing spondylitis or in good health (not recorded which). The source material was blood, either unsorted or a sorted T cell fraction (not recorded which). The rearrangement uses TRBV11-2 and TRBJ2-3, with 15 bases identical to TRBD2. The CDR3 DNA follows: TGTGCCAGCAGCCTCAACCCCTACGGACTAGCGGGAGGGCCTCCAGATACGCAGTATTTT. This gives the protein CASSLNPYGLAGGPPDTQYF.